This paragraph covers one T cell receptor (beta chain) sequence. The data derive from a study of blood T cell repertoires in COVID-19. CDR1 is LNHDA and CDR2 is SQIVND in the germline V gene (reference sequence). The V gene lost 5 bases and the J gene lost 3 bases, with 26 bases spanning the gap. CDR3 size: 19 residues. Profiled with immunoSEQ multiplex PCR; TCRdb holds only in-frame clones, not every one. Of 250,000 to 400,000 clones listed, 85% to 90% are singletons. The material sequenced was peripheral blood. The chain employs TRBV19 and TRBJ2-1, with D possibly matching TRBD2 (6 bases). This clonotype was sampled from a woman in her 30s with COVID-19, enrolled during active disease. The chain's CDR3 is CASSVQGLPADGGYNEQFF. For the CDR3, the DNA is TGTGCCAGTAGTGTCCAGGGACTCCCCGCGGACGGGGGCTACAATGAGCAGTTCTTC.